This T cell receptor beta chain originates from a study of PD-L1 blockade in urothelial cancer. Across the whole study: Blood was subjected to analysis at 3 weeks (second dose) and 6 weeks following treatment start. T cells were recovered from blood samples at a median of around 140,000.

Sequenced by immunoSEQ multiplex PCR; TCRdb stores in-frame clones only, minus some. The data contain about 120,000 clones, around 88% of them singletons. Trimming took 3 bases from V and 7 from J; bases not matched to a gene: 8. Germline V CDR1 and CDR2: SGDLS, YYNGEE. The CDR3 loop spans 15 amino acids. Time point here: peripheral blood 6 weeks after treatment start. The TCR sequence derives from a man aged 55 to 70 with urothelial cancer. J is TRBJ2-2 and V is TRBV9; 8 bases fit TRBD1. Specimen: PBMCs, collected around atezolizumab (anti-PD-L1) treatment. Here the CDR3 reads CASSAYQGAVGELFF. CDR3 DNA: TGTGCCAGCAGCGCATACCAGGGGGCGGTCGGGGAGCTGTTTTTT.